One and the same sample provided the 17 T cell receptor beta chains below, sequenced in a study of patients and donors after allogeneic stem cell transplantation. TCRdb ran MiXCR on the RT-PCR reads and lists one entry per CDR3 protein. The repertoire holds approximately 170,000 distinct CDR3 sequences, 24% seen once, with more than 25% in the top ten. The sequenced sample consisted of blood, either unsorted or a sorted T cell fraction (not recorded which). The receptors shown here come from a human donor who was either an allogeneic HSCT recipient or a stem cell or donor lymphocyte infusion donor (not recorded which). It is not recorded whose cells these are; they may come from a transplant donor.

This clonotype appeared many times. The rearrangement uses TRBV14 and TRBJ1-2; 7 positions agree with TRBD1. Germline V gene data show CDR1 as SGHDN and CDR2 as FVKESK. J was trimmed by 5 bases and V by 0 bases; bases with no gene match: 6. The CDR3 is 15 amino acids. Here the CDR3 reads CASSQDYRGRYGYTF. The CDR3 DNA sequence: TGTGCCAGCAGCCAAGATTACAGGGGTAGATATGGCTACACCTTC.

The chain couples TRBV24-1 to TRBJ2-5, with 7 bases fitting TRBD1. The CDR3 is made up of 15 amino acids. The germline CDR1 and CDR2 sequences are KGHDR and SFDVKD. V lost 0 bases and J lost 1; bases outside the gene matches: 1. This CDR3 reads CATSDLGTAQETQYF. CDR3 DNA sequence: TGTGCCACCAGTGATTTGGGGACAGCCCAAGAGACCCAGTACTTC.

This clonotype was picked up a small number of times. The gene calls are TRBV5-1 and TRBJ2-2; TRBD2 is a possible D gene (6 bases). Germline V gives CDR1 SGHRS, CDR2 YFSETQ. Between the trimmed V and J ends, which lost 4 bases and 3 bases, there was a span of 16 bases. CDR3 length: 16 amino acids. Here the CDR3 reads CASSAGAGTYTGELFF. The CDR3 region has the DNA TGCGCCAGCAGCGCGGGCGCTGGGACTTACACCGGGGAGCTGTTTTTT.

The V gene is TRBV7-2, the J gene TRBJ1-2; D is ambiguous. The CDR3 length is 14 residues. The V gene lost 5 bases and the J gene lost 5 bases, with 15 bases spanning the gap. CDR1 is SGHTA and CDR2 is FQGNSA in the germline V gene. For the CDR3, the DNA is TGTGCCAGCAGCCTGACGGACGCGGGGTATGGCTACACCTTC. This codes for CASSLTDAGYGYTF.

The rearrangement joins TRBV4-3 to TRBJ1-4, with D possibly matching TRBD1 (5 bases). V was pared by 0 bases and J by 10 bases, with 9 bases between. Germline assignment: CDR1 LGHNA and CDR2 YSLEER. The CDR3 extends over 13 amino acids. This chain's CDR3 is CASSQEMGGKLFF. Written as DNA, the CDR3 is TGCGCCAGCAGCCAAGAGATGGGGGGAAAACTGTTTTTT.

This clonotype was picked up a small number of times. The genes are TRBV15 and TRBJ1-1, with TRBD1 as a possible D gene (6 bases). Germline values: CDR1 LNHNV, CDR2 YYDKDF (reference sequence). Trimming left V 3 bases short and J 4 bases short, with 12 bases between. There are 14 residues in the CDR3. CDR3 sequence reads: CATSSLGGGTEAFF. The CDR3 DNA follows: TGTGCCACCAGCAGTCTGGGGGGCGGCACTGAAGCTTTCTTT.

This clonotype was seen a handful of times. This chain links TRBV20-1 with TRBJ1-6; no clear D. This CDR3 spans 16 amino acids. V was clipped by 1 base and J by 7 bases, with 17 bases between them. Germline V gives CDR1 DFQATT, CDR2 SNEGSKA (reference sequence). The CDR3 coding sequence is TGCAGTGCTAGAGCCCCGTGGCTGGATCTGAATTCACCCCTCCACTTT. Amino acids: CSARAPWLDLNSPLHF.

V usage is TRBV20-1 and J usage is TRBJ2-7, with TRBD2 matching 10 bases. The germline CDR1 and CDR2 sequences are DFQATT and SNEGSKA (reference sequence). This CDR3 spans 14 amino acids. J was trimmed by 0 bases and V by 6 bases; bases with no gene match: 5. The CDR3 is CSAAASGGSYEQYF. The CDR3 DNA sequence: TGCAGTGCAGCCGCTAGCGGGGGCTCCTACGAGCAGTACTTC.

This clonotype was counted at least ten times. This chain uses TRBV20-1 with TRBJ1-1; D is perhaps TRBD1 (5 bases). Germline assignment: CDR1 DFQATT and CDR2 SNEGSKA (reference sequence). The V end lost 4 bases, the J end lost 3 bases, and 18 bases lay between the germline ends. The CDR3 covers 15 residues. The CDR3 DNA is TGCAGTGCTACCCCGGCAGGGAAGTTGGACACTGAAGCTTTCTTT. Encoded protein: CSATPAGKLDTEAFF.

J is TRBJ2-1 and V is TRBV20-1; 9 bases map to TRBD1. Germline CDR1 DFQATT, CDR2 SNEGSKA (reference sequence). V shed 6 bases, J shed 9 bases, and the junction held 9 bases outside the gene matches. The CDR3 has 13 amino acids. The CDR3 loop is CSAQGQGNSEQFF. The CDR3 DNA sequence: TGCAGTGCCCAGGGACAGGGTAACAGTGAGCAGTTCTTC.

This chain connects TRBV18 to TRBJ1-2; no definite D call. Looked up from germline, CDR1 is KGHSH and CDR2 is LQKENI. V was clipped by 5 bases and J by 0 bases, with 10 bases between them. CDR3 length equals 14 residues. CDR3 sequence: CASSEGGANYGYTF. The DNA for the CDR3 is TGTGCCAGCTCAGAGGGCGGAGCTAACTATGGCTACACCTTC.

This CDR3 reads CASRDGQPQETQYF. DNA for the CDR3: TGTGCCAGCAGGGATGGACAACCACAAGAGACCCAGTACTTC. The chain combines TRBV12-3 or TRBV12-4 with TRBJ2-5; D possibly corresponds to TRBD1 (5 bases). Trimming pared 6 bases from V and 2 bases from J, leaving 13 bases between. The CDR3 spans 14 residues.

This clonotype was seen a few times. V usage is TRBV7-8 and J usage is TRBJ2-2, with 8 positions matching TRBD1. J was trimmed by 3 bases and V by 0 bases; bases with no gene match: 3. This CDR3 spans 16 amino acids. Germline V gene sequence: CDR1 SGHVS, CDR2 FQNEAQ. CDR3 DNA sequence: TGTGCCAGCAGCTTAGCGGGACAGGTAGACACCGGGGAGCTGTTTTTT. It yields the protein CASSLAGQVDTGELFF.

The chain carries TRBV27 and TRBJ2-7; tentatively, D is TRBD1 (7 bases). CDR1 and CDR2 from the germline V gene are MNHEY and SMNVEV (reference sequence). Trimming stripped 1 base from V and 4 bases from J, with 11 bases between. The length of the CDR3 is 14 residues. Here the CDR3 DNA reads TGTGCCAGCAGTTTATGGGCAGGGGGGTACGAGCAGTACTTC. Its protein is CASSLWAGGYEQYF.

This clonotype was picked up many times. The rearrangement links TRBV29-1 to TRBJ1-4; 7 bases line up with TRBD1. Germline-derived CDR1 and CDR2 are SQVTM and ANQGSEA. This CDR3 region has 14 residues. With V trimmed by 4 bases and J by 0 bases, 2 bases remained unmatched. The CDR3 spells CSVGDSSTNEKLFF. In nucleotides, the CDR3 is TGCAGCGTTGGGGACAGTTCAACTAATGAAAAACTGTTTTTT.

This clonotype was counted between two and nine times. The chain employs TRBV20-1 and TRBJ1-1, with 8 bases aligning to TRBD1. Germline V gene lookup returns CDR1 DFQATT and CDR2 SNEGSKA (reference sequence). This CDR3 comprises 16 residues. V lost 0 bases, J lost 1 base, and 7 bases stayed unmatched. In DNA, the CDR3 is TGCAGTGCTAGAGAAAGGAGGACAGGGCCGAACACTGAAGCTTTCTTT. This translates into CSARERRTGPNTEAFF.

The V call is TRBV4-1, the J call TRBJ2-2, with TRBD2 matching over 7 bases. The CDR3 sequence is 13 residues long. In germline, CDR1 is MGHRA, CDR2 YSYEKL. The trim removed 4 bases at V and 6 bases at J, leaving 2 bases unmatched. CDR3 loop: CASSRAGAGELFF. In nucleotides, the CDR3 is TGCGCCAGCAGCCGGGCGGGGGCCGGGGAGCTGTTTTTT.